The 25 T cell receptor beta chains presented below share a single source sample, sequenced in a study of T cell responses to AZD1222 COVID-19 vaccine. Method: immunoSEQ multiplex PCR; TCRdb's copy keeps in-frame clones and lacks some. Of over 150,000 clones in the sample, more than 75% were seen once. The source was peripheral blood, collected 28 days after the second AZD1222 dose. Receptors originate from an adult who received the AZD1222 COVID-19 vaccine.

This chain uses TRBV7-8 with TRBJ2-2, with 9 bases lining up with TRBD1. The CDR3 is 17 residues long. V lost 7 bases and J lost 5; bases outside the gene matches: 14. Germline lookup yields CDR1 SGHVS and CDR2 FQNEAQ. The CDR3 nucleotides are TGTGCCAGCACCCCGGGGCCGACAGGGGGACGTACCGGGGAGCTGTTTTTT. Its translation is CASTPGPTGGRTGELFF.

This clone was recorded only once. The rearrangement joins TRBV5-5 to TRBJ1-4; tentative D call: TRBD1 (5 bases). The germline V and J ends were trimmed by 6 bases and 5 bases, with 14 bases remaining between them. CDR1 is SGHKS and CDR2 is YYEKEE in the germline V gene (reference sequence). The CDR3 spans 14 residues. The DNA of the CDR3 is TGTGCCAGCACTCCTTTCGGGGGGAATGAAAAACTGTTTTTT. Protein sequence: CASTPFGGNEKLFF.

The rearrangement joins TRBV6-1 to TRBJ2-3, with D perhaps TRBD2 (6 bases). Germline CDR1 is MNHNS and CDR2 is SASEGT. The CDR3 loop spans 17 amino acids. Trimming cost V 4 bases and J 7 bases, with 24 bases left between them. The CDR3 loop reads CASSVPLPAGRQYTQYF. CDR3 nucleotides: TGTGCCAGCAGTGTACCCCTCCCCGCGGGGCGCCAATATACGCAGTATTTT.

The table lists this clone with a count of one. V gene TRBV19 combines with J gene TRBJ1-6, with D hard to call. V was pared by 5 bases and J by 9 bases, with 11 bases between. The CDR3 length is 13 residues. Germline V CDR1 and CDR2: LNHDA, SQIVND (reference sequence). The CDR3 region has the DNA TGTGCCAGTAGTCTAGGCAATACTTCACCCCTCCACTTT. Translating it yields CASSLGNTSPLHF.

The chain has TRBV30 and TRBJ2-7; D tentatively fits TRBD1 or TRBD2 (5 bases each). This CDR3 is built from 14 residues. V was shortened by 3 bases and J by 4 bases, with 16 bases between the two germline ends. Germline V CDR1 and CDR2: GTSNPN, SVGIG (reference sequence). CDR3 sequence reads: CAWSGDLTGYEQYF. The CDR3 DNA reads as TGTGCCTGGAGCGGGGACCTTACTGGTTACGAGCAGTACTTC.

The V call is TRBV6-6, the J call TRBJ1-5, with D uncertain. Germline CDR1 is MNHNY and CDR2 is SVGAGI (reference sequence). This CDR3 comprises 13 residues. Between the trimmed V and J ends, which lost 8 bases and 6 bases, there was a span of 14 bases. CDR3 bases: TGTGCCAGCTCGGACCCACCCGTTCAGCCCCAGCATTTT. It encodes CASSDPPVQPQHF.

The V call is TRBV19, the J call TRBJ2-1; D unclear. CDR3 size: 12 residues. Germline V CDR1 and CDR2: LNHDA, SQIVND (reference sequence). The V end was cut by 6 bases, the J end by 4 bases, with 7 bases between. The chain's CDR3 is CASRTEYNEQFF. Written as DNA, the CDR3 is TGTGCCAGTAGAACCGAATACAATGAGCAGTTCTTC.

The CDR3 nucleotides are TGTGCCAGCAGTGAAGGTCCGGTCGAGTGCTTCTTT. Its translation: CASSEGPVECFF. The chain carries TRBV2 and TRBJ1-1; D unclear. Trimming pared 1 base from V and 14 bases from J, leaving 14 bases between. The CDR3 covers 12 residues. CDR1 is SNHLY, CDR2 FYNNEI, per germline. The full variable domain, in which reference TRBV2 and TRBJ1-1 provide the parts outside the CDR3, is EPEVTQTPSHQVTQMGQEVILRCVPISNHLYFYWYRQILGQKVEFLVSFYNNEISEKSEIFDDQFSVERPDGSNFTLKIRSTKLEDSAMYFCASSEGPVECFFGQGTRLTVV.

This chain uses TRBV6-5 with TRBJ1-2; weak D call: TRBD1 (6 bases). Germline CDR1 is MNHEY and CDR2 is SVGAGI. The CDR3 length is 14 residues. The V gene lost 3 bases and the J gene lost 5 bases, with 13 bases spanning the gap. The CDR3 sequence: CASSYRTDRYGYTF. The DNA for the CDR3 is TGTGCCAGCAGTTATAGGACAGATAGATATGGCTACACCTTC.

The chain links TRBV6-5 to TRBJ1-4; possible D gene TRBD1, 5 bases. The CDR3 runs 13 residues. The germline V gene has CDR1 MNHEY and CDR2 SVGAGI. Trimming removed 6 bases from V and 6 bases from J, with 11 bases in between. The CDR3 DNA reads TGTGCCAGCAGAGCCGGGGGAGATGAAAAACTGTTTTTT. It translates to CASRAGGDEKLFF.

The rearrangement links TRBV6-4 to TRBJ2-3; a possible D gene is TRBD2 (7 bases). This CDR3 is built from 14 residues. The germline V and J ends were trimmed by 5 bases and 4 bases, with 13 bases remaining between them. CDR1 MRHNA and CDR2 SNTAGT come from the germline V gene. The CDR3 sequence: CASSPGGRADTQYF. CDR3 DNA sequence: TGTGCCAGCAGTCCGGGGGGCAGGGCAGATACGCAGTATTTT.

The chain carries TRBV25-1 and TRBJ2-4, with D possibly TRBD1 on 5 matching bases. V gave up 3 bases and J gave up 1 base, with 16 bases separating them. There are 17 residues in the CDR3. CDR1 MGHDK and CDR2 SYGVNS come from the germline V gene. CDR3 DNA sequence: TGTGCCAGCAGTGATAGGCCCCGAGCAGGGGCCAAAAACATTCAGTACTTC. Protein sequence: CASSDRPRAGAKNIQYF.

In DNA, the CDR3 is TGTGCCAGCAGCTTTGCCCCTCCGACAGGGGGTTCACCCCTCCACTTT. It encodes CASSFAPPTGGSPLHF. This rearrangement joins TRBV11-2 to TRBJ1-6; 9 nucleotides line up with TRBD1. The junction had 9 bases not matched to a gene; V was cut back by 3 bases and J by 9 bases. This CDR3 has 16 residues. Germline assignment: CDR1 SGHAT and CDR2 FQNNGV.

This chain uses TRBV4-3 with TRBJ2-3; D is perhaps TRBD2 (6 bases). Looked up from germline, CDR1 is LGHNA and CDR2 is YSLEER. The germline V and J ends were trimmed by 0 bases and 1 base, with 14 bases remaining between them. CDR3 length: 17 amino acids. The CDR3: CASSQEAPWGGTDTQYF. The CDR3 region has the DNA TGCGCCAGCAGCCAAGAAGCCCCCTGGGGGGGCACAGATACGCAGTATTTT.

The chain joins TRBV10-1 to TRBJ2-5; D is possibly TRBD2 (6 bases). V gave up 10 bases and J gave up 1 base, with 13 bases separating them. In germline, CDR1 is WNHNN, CDR2 SYGVQD (reference sequence). The CDR3 is 13 residues long. The CDR3 here is CAIVPGLQETQYF. For the CDR3, the DNA is TGCGCCATAGTGCCGGGACTCCAAGAGACCCAGTACTTC.

The V gene is TRBV18, the J gene TRBJ1-6; no reliable D call. V was cut by 2 bases and J by 6 bases, with 11 bases left in between. CDR1 is KGHSH, CDR2 LQKENI, per germline. CDR3 size: 15 residues. CDR3 nucleotide sequence: TGTGCCAGCTCACCAAAAGTGGCAGCTAATTCACCCCTCCACTTT. Translated: CASSPKVAANSPLHF.

The chain couples TRBV3-1 (or the pseudogene TRBV3-2) to TRBJ2-1, with D possibly being TRBD1 or TRBD2 (5 bases each). The CDR3 consists of 13 residues. CDR1 is LGHDT and CDR2 is YNNKEL in the germline V gene (reference sequence). The V gene lost 1 base and the J gene lost 7 bases, with 8 bases spanning the gap. CDR3 sequence (DNA): TGTGCCAGCAGCCAAGGCGAGGGGAATGAGCAGTTCTTC. Translation gives CASSQGEGNEQFF.

The CDR3 here is CASSPRQIGDTGELFF. In DNA form, the CDR3 reads TGTGCCAGCAGCCCACGTCAGATAGGAGACACCGGGGAGCTGTTTTTT. V usage is TRBV7-9 and J usage is TRBJ2-2, with D hard to call. V was clipped by 5 bases and J by 3 bases, with 16 bases between them. CDR3 length: 16 amino acids. The germline gives CDR1 SEHNR, CDR2 FQNEAQ (reference sequence).

CDR3 in amino acids: CASSARWGDTYQKRAYEQYF. The CDR3 coding sequence is TGTGCCAGCAGTGCAAGGTGGGGGGACACATACCAAAAAAGGGCCTACGAGCAGTACTTC. This chain joins TRBV6-1 and TRBJ2-7, with D perhaps TRBD1 or TRBD2 (6 bases each). V was clipped by 4 bases and J by 2 bases, with 30 bases between them. The CDR3 runs to 20 residues. Germline CDR1 MNHNS, CDR2 SASEGT.

CDR3 sequence reads: CASSPLRGQVTEAFF. CDR3 sequence (DNA): TGTGCCAGCTCACCACTTAGAGGGCAGGTCACTGAAGCTTTCTTT. The gene calls are TRBV18 and TRBJ1-1; D uncertain. CDR3 length: 15 residues. The ends were cut back, 1 base at V and 4 bases at J, with 13 bases in the middle. The germline V gene has CDR1 KGHSH and CDR2 LQKENI. The full variable domain, completed using reference TRBV18 and TRBJ1-1, is NAGVMQNPRHLVRRRGQEARLRCSPMKGHSHVYWYRQLPEEGLKFMVYLQKENIIDESGMPKERFSAEFPKEGPSILRIQQVVRGDSAAYFCASSPLRGQVTEAFFGQGTRLTVV.

The chain joins TRBV6-1 to TRBJ2-2, with 7 bases fitting TRBD2. The CDR3 is 15 residues long. Losses at the gene ends were 6 bases for V and 3 bases for J; bases not matched to a gene: 7. CDR1 and CDR2 (germline): MNHNS, SASEGT. CDR3 coding DNA: TGTGCCAGCAGACCTCTACGGGGGGACACCGGGGAGCTGTTTTTT. Protein: CASRPLRGDTGELFF.

The chain carries TRBV4-1 and TRBJ2-2, with no clear D. V was shortened by 4 bases and J by 0 bases, with 15 bases between the two germline ends. Germline CDR1 MGHRA, CDR2 YSYEKL. CDR3 length: 17 residues. CDR3 protein: CASSREPQLTNTGELFF. DNA for the CDR3: TGCGCCAGCAGCCGAGAACCACAGCTGACGAACACCGGGGAGCTGTTTTTT.

The V and J genes are TRBV19 and TRBJ2-7; perhaps TRBD1 as D (6 bases). The ends were cut back, 1 base at V and 4 bases at J, with 14 bases in the middle. From germline, CDR1 is LNHDA and CDR2 SQIVND (reference sequence). The CDR3 has 15 residues. The CDR3 nucleotides are TGTGCCAGTAGTATAGGCAGGGGACATATTTACGAGCAGTACTTC. Amino acids: CASSIGRGHIYEQYF.

In its sample, this clone was seen once. This chain links TRBV10-3 with TRBJ2-6, with unresolved D. This CDR3 has 14 residues. With 0 bases removed from V and 2 bases from J, the gap between germline ends came to 2 bases. Germline-derived CDR1 and CDR2 are ENHRY and SYGVKD. CDR3 region: CAISESTGANVLTF. In DNA form, the CDR3 reads TGTGCCATCAGTGAGTCGACTGGGGCCAACGTCCTGACTTTC.

On this clone: Other DNA sequences from this sample encode an identical CDR3 as well. CDR3 DNA sequence: TGTGCCAGCAGTGGTGGTGGGACAGATACGCAGTATTTT. Translation gives CASSGGGTDTQYF. This chain links TRBV2 with TRBJ2-3; D is unclear. CDR1 SNHLY and CDR2 FYNNEI come from the germline V gene. This CDR3 is built from 13 residues. V was shortened by 4 bases and J by 3 bases, with 8 bases between the two germline ends.